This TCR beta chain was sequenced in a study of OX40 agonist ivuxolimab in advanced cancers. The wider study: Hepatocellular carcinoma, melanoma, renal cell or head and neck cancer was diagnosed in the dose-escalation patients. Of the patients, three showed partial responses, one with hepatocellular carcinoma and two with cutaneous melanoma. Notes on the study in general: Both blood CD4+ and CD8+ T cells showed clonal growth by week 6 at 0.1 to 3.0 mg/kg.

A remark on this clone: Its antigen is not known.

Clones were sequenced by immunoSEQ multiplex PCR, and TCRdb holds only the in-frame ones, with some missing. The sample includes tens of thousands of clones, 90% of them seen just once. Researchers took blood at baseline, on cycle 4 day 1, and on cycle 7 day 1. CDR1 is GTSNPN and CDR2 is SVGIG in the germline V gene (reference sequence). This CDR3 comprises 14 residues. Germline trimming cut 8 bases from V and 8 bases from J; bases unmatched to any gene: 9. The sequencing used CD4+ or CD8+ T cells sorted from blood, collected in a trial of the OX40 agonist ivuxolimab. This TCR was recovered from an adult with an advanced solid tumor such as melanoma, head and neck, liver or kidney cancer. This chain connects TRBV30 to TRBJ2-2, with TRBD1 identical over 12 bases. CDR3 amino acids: CARKGTGGTGELFF. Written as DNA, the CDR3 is TGTGCCCGGAAAGGGACAGGGGGCACGGGGGAGCTGTTTTTT.